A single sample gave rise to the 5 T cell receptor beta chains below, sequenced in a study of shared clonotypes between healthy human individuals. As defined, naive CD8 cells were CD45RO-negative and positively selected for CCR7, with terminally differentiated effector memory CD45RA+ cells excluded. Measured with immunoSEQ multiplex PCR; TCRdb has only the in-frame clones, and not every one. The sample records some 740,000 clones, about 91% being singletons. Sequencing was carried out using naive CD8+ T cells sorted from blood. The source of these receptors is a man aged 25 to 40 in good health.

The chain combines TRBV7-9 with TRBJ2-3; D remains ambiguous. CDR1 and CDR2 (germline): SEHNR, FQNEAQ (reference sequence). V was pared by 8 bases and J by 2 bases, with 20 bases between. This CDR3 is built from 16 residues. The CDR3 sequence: CASAPGLRAVTDTQYF. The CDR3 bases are TGTGCCAGCGCCCCCGGGCTACGGGCCGTCACAGATACGCAGTATTTT.

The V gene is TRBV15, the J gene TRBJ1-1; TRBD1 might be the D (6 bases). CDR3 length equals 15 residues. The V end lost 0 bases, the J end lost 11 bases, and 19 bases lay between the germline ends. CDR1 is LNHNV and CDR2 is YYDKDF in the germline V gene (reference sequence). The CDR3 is CATSRDSRGASGAFF. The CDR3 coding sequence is TGTGCCACCAGCAGAGATTCTCGGGGGGCCAGTGGCGCTTTCTTT.

The CDR3 is CASSPDYEQYF. The DNA for the CDR3 is TGTGCCAGCAGCCCCGACTACGAGCAGTACTTC. V is TRBV6-6 and J is TRBJ2-7; D gene unclear. This CDR3 is 11 amino acids long. Germline-derived CDR1 and CDR2 are MNHNY and SVGAGI (reference sequence). V lost 6 bases to trimming and J lost 3 bases, with 6 bases between them.

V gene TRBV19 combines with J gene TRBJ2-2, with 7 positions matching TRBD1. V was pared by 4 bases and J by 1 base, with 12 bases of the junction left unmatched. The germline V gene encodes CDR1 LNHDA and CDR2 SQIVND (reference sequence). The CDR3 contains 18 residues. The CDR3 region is CASSTWIPQGRNTGELFF. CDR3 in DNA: TGTGCCAGTAGTACGTGGATACCACAGGGGCGGAACACCGGGGAGCTGTTTTTT.

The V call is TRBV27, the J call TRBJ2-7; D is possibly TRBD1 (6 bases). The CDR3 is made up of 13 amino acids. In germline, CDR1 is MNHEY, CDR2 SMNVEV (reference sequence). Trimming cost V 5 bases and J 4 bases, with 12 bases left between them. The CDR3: CASSPQDRYEQYF. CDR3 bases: TGTGCCAGCAGTCCGCAGGACAGATACGAGCAGTACTTC.